The sequence of this T cell receptor (beta chain) was determined in a study of T-cell reconstitution after alpha-beta-depleted transplantation in children. The library targeted TCRbeta and was prepared with unique molecular identifiers. TCRdb passed the PCR reads through MiXCR, listing each CDR3 protein once. The sample consists of hundreds of thousands of distinct CDR3 sequences, around 13% of them appearing once. The CDR3 runs 11 residues. Germline V gene lookup returns CDR1 DFQATT and CDR2 SNEGSKA (reference sequence). The ends were cut back, 3 bases at V and 6 bases at J, with 9 bases in the middle. This clonotype was observed a few times. Antigen unknown. Study-level findings and limits: It was reported that alpha-beta T cells came from several hundred expanded graft clones (about two months after transplant). The authors attributed T-cell counts and diversity one year after transplant mostly to newly produced T cells. Several patients had high TCRbeta diversity at day 60; it came from surviving recipient T cells and thymic progenitors.

This chain uses TRBV20-1 with TRBJ2-7; unclear D gene. This receptor was taken from a girl aged 2 to 9 with congenital amegakaryocytic thrombocytopenia, due to receive a stem cell transplant. The sample in question was PBMCs, obtained before TCRalphabeta/CD19-depleted stem cell transplant. DNA of the CDR3: TGCAGTGCTAGCGAATCAGCCGAGCAGTACTTC. It codes for CSASESAEQYF.